This T cell receptor (beta chain) comes out of a study of beta chain features in type 1 diabetes. Study overall: The patient and healthy donor groups were comparable for age, gender and cell yields.

Findings and limits, study-wide: The question of HLA type influencing TCRB rearrangement was one that remained unresolved here.

The whole isolated RNA underwent reverse transcription, so sequencing captured expressed TCRB transcripts. Average reads for naive, central memory and regulatory T cell samples were about 3.57 million. Clones were read by immunoSEQ multiplex PCR, and TCRdb kept only the in-frame ones, dropping some. Among 200,000 to 250,000 clones listed, roughly a tenth were seen once. Comment on this clone: Antigen: not known.

J gave up 5 bases and V 6 bases, and 5 bases lay outside the gene matches. The CDR3 sequence is 13 residues long. Germline lookup yields CDR1 ENHRY and CDR2 SYGVKD. The rearrangement links TRBV10-3 to TRBJ2-7; 9 bases are a match to TRBD1. The TCR sequence derives from a man younger than 35 in good health. The specimen was central memory CD4+ T cells from blood. CDR3 DNA: TGTGCCATCAGGGAGGACAGGGGTCACGAGCAGTACTTC. The encoded protein is CAIREDRGHEQYF.